Presented here are 27 T cell receptor beta chains from one specimen sequenced in a study of metastatic and nonmetastatic thyroid tumors. Thyroid surgery was performed in patients who had received no treatment beforehand. With MiXCR, TCRdb called clones anew from the PCR reads. The sample lists some 16,000 clones; about 23% were seen once. Sequencing input: tumor tissue. The receptors shown here come from a female donor with papillary thyroid cancer or a benign thyroid nodule (not recorded which). Some clones in this sample may be carry-over from other donors' samples.

This clone was observed a single time. V usage is TRBV20-1 and J usage is TRBJ1-2; tentative D call: TRBD1 (6 bases). Trimming pared 0 bases from V and 10 bases from J, leaving 18 bases between. The CDR3 is 14 residues long. CDR1 and CDR2 from the germline V gene are DFQATT and SNEGSKA (reference sequence). In DNA, the CDR3 is TGCAGTGCTAGAGATGTAACAGGGAGGTATTTCTACACCTTC. Translating gives CSARDVTGRYFYTF.

The rearrangement links TRBV11-2 to TRBJ2-1, with D perhaps being TRBD1 or TRBD2 (5 bases each). Per the germline V gene, CDR1 is SGHAT and CDR2 is FQNNGV. V was cut by 1 base and J by 2 bases, with 12 bases left in between. This CDR3 is built from 16 residues. CDR3 in amino acids: CASSLGGDYTYNEQFF. The CDR3 bases are TGTGCCAGCAGCTTAGGGGGCGACTACACCTACAATGAGCAGTTCTTC. Full variable domain (outside the CDR3, taken from reference TRBV11-2 and TRBJ2-1): EAGVAQSPRYKIIEKRQSVAFWCNPISGHATLYWYQQILGQGPKLLIQFQNNGVVDDSQLPKDRFSAERLKGVDSTLKIQPAKLEDSAVYLCASSLGGDYTYNEQFFGPGTRLTVL.

By sample fraction, this clone is medium-sized. V gene TRBV12-3 or TRBV12-4 combines with J gene TRBJ1-2, with 12 positions matching TRBD1. The length of the CDR3 is 15 residues. V lost 6 bases and J lost 8; bases outside the gene matches: 10. CDR3 loop: CASSQPGQGARGYTF. In DNA form, the CDR3 reads TGTGCCAGCAGCCAACCGGGACAGGGGGCGCGAGGCTACACCTTC.

This clone was observed many times. The chain is built from TRBV4-2 and TRBJ1-4; 9 bases are a match to TRBD1. Germline V CDR1 and CDR2: LGHNA, YNFKEQ. This CDR3 spans 16 amino acids. Unmatched junction bases numbered 7, after V lost 0 bases and J lost 8 bases. CDR3 residues: CASSQEAGTGNEKLFF. CDR3 in DNA: TGTGCCAGCAGCCAAGAGGCCGGGACAGGGAACGAAAAACTGTTTTTT.

Relative to its sample, this clone is medium-sized. The rearrangement joins TRBV27 to TRBJ2-7; maybe TRBD1 (5 bases). Trimming removed 9 bases at V and 1 base at J, with 16 bases between. The CDR3 loop spans 14 amino acids. From germline, CDR1 is MNHEY and CDR2 SMNVEV (reference sequence). As DNA, the CDR3 is TGTGCCAGTCGGATGACAGTCCATTCCTACGAGCAGTACTTC. Protein: CASRMTVHSYEQYF.

This chain links TRBV11-2 with TRBJ1-2, with D unresolved. Germline CDR1 SGHAT, CDR2 FQNNGV. With 5 bases removed from V and 2 bases from J, the gap between germline ends came to 12 bases. The CDR3 extends over 14 amino acids. CDR3 residues: CASSLGQSNYGYTF. CDR3 coding DNA: TGTGCCAGCAGCCTAGGCCAGAGCAACTATGGCTACACCTTC.

This clone was observed at least ten times. The V call is TRBV25-1, the J call TRBJ2-3, with 11 bases identical to TRBD2. The germline gives CDR1 MGHDK, CDR2 SYGVNS. CDR3 size: 16 residues. V dropped 3 bases and J dropped 7; count of bases not matched to a gene: 9. The CDR3 protein is CASSDSGTSGTNTQYF. In nucleotides, the CDR3 is TGTGCCAGCAGTGATTCGGGGACTAGCGGCACTAATACGCAGTATTTT.

The chain combines TRBV15 with TRBJ2-5; the D gene is possibly TRBD2 (5 bases). The ends were cut back, 0 bases at V and 1 base at J, with 9 bases in the middle. This CDR3 is built from 15 residues. Looked up from germline, CDR1 is LNHNV and CDR2 is YYDKDF (reference sequence). The CDR3 loop reads CATSRDPGVQETQYF. The CDR3 DNA reads as TGTGCCACCAGCAGAGATCCCGGGGTCCAAGAGACCCAGTACTTC. Complete variable domain (other parts from reference TRBV15 and TRBJ2-5): DAMVIQNPRYQVTQFGKPVTLSCSQTLNHNVMYWYQQKSSQAPKLLFHYYDKDFNNEADTPDNFQSRRPNTSFCFLDIRSPGLGDTAMYLCATSRDPGVQETQYFGPGTRLLVL.

This clone was seen a few times. V usage is TRBV28 and J usage is TRBJ1-6; D is perhaps TRBD1 (6 bases). The CDR3 length is 17 residues. The V end was cut by 7 bases, the J end by 0 bases, with 16 bases between. Germline V gene data show CDR1 as MDHEN and CDR2 as SYDVKM. CDR3 DNA: TGTGCCAGCATGGGGGGAGCAGGGGTCTCCTATAATTCACCCCTCCACTTT. Translating gives CASMGGAGVSYNSPLHF.

This clone was detected ten times or more. The rearrangement links TRBV9 to TRBJ1-4; no firm D call. Trimming removed 0 bases from V and 7 bases from J, with 10 bases in between. This CDR3 comprises 14 residues. In germline, CDR1 is SGDLS, CDR2 YYNGEE. The CDR3 region is CASSVGGISEKLFF. CDR3 coding DNA: TGTGCCAGCAGCGTAGGAGGGATCAGTGAAAAACTGTTTTTT.

This clone has only a few counts. This is likely a read error, given that the CDR3 carries no conserved phenylalanine or tryptophan at its end. The CDR3 reads CASSDPGGRGDTQYL. DNA of the CDR3: TGTGCCAGCAGTGACCCGGGAGGTAGAGGTGATACGCAGTATCTT. The chain couples TRBV6-1 to TRBJ2-3; TRBD2 matches at 7 bases. The CDR3 is 15 amino acids. Losses at the gene ends were 3 bases for V and 6 bases for J; bases not matched to a gene: 9. Germline CDR1 and CDR2: MNHNS and SASEGT.

On this clone: Here the CDR3 omits its conserved ending phenylalanine or tryptophan, so a read error is the likely source. The limits of the CDR3 on the DNA are not certain, so only TCRdb's listed CDR3 is given. This sequence joins TRBV6-5 and TRBJ2-7; the D call TRBD2 from the table was never checked on the DNA. Germline CDR1 reads MNHEY; CDR2 reads SVGAGI. The CDR3 adds up to 8 amino acids, both ends counted. The CDR3 loop reads CASIRIAG.

This clone was detected ten times or more. The chain recombines TRBV19 with TRBJ2-5, with a possible D match to TRBD1 (6 bases). Trimming stripped 7 bases from V and 1 base from J, with 16 bases between. The germline gives CDR1 LNHDA, CDR2 SQIVND (reference sequence). This CDR3 contains 15 residues. The CDR3 protein is CASTMGANSQETQYF. The CDR3 DNA sequence: TGTGCCAGTACCATGGGGGCAAACTCCCAAGAGACCCAGTACTTC.

This clone was seen a handful of times. The rearrangement links TRBV2 to TRBJ1-4; possibly TRBD1 for D (6 bases). This CDR3 contains 15 residues. Between the trimmed V and J ends, which lost 6 bases and 2 bases, there was a span of 13 bases. Germline V gives CDR1 SNHLY, CDR2 FYNNEI. The CDR3 loop reads CASRTRGGTNEKLFF. DNA for the CDR3: TGTGCCAGCAGGACACGAGGGGGTACTAATGAAAAACTGTTTTTT.

V and J are TRBV20-1 and TRBJ2-7, with D possibly matching TRBD1 (6 bases). This CDR3 spans 16 amino acids. The germline V gene encodes CDR1 DFQATT and CDR2 SNEGSKA (reference sequence). V shed 1 base and J shed 0 bases, with 16 bases lying between them. The CDR3 nucleotides are TGCAGTGCTAGAGTGGCGACTGGGGGCAGCTCCTACGAGCAGTACTTC. Translating it yields CSARVATGGSSYEQYF.

This clone was recorded a few times. The chain carries TRBV28 and TRBJ2-7, with D perhaps TRBD1 (6 bases). The CDR3 covers 14 residues. Trimming pared 8 bases from V and 2 bases from J, leaving 16 bases between. Germline loops: CDR1 MDHEN, CDR2 SYDVKM. The CDR3 sequence: CASGEGTRTYEQYF. CDR3 sequence (DNA): TGTGCCAGCGGGGAAGGGACAAGAACCTACGAGCAGTACTTC.

Ten or more counts support this clone. Other DNA sequences of this sample code for an identical CDR3. The gene calls are TRBV7-3 and TRBJ2-3; 8 nucleotides align to TRBD2. The CDR3 length is 16 residues. The germline CDR1 and CDR2 sequences are SGHTA and FQGTGA. Trimming cost V 5 bases and J 2 bases; bases outside gene matches: 9. CDR3 protein: CASSPTVSGITDTQYF. The DNA of the CDR3 is TGTGCCAGCAGCCCCACGGTTAGCGGGATCACAGATACGCAGTATTTT.

This clone was observed at least ten times. The same CDR3 can be traced to other DNA sequences in this sample. The chain employs TRBV15 and TRBJ1-2; TRBD1 is a possible D gene (6 bases). The CDR3 runs 13 residues. CDR1 is LNHNV and CDR2 is YYDKDF in the germline V gene (reference sequence). V lost 0 bases, J lost 8 bases, and 10 bases lay in between. DNA of the CDR3: TGTGCCACCAGCAGAGAGGGGGCCCGGGGCTACACCTTC. Protein product: CATSREGARGYTF. Full variable domain (missing parts from reference TRBV15 and TRBJ1-2): DAMVIQNPRYQVTQFGKPVTLSCSQTLNHNVMYWYQQKSSQAPKLLFHYYDKDFNNEADTPDNFQSRRPNTSFCFLDIRSPGLGDTAMYLCATSREGARGYTFGSGTRLTVV.

There are many counts of this clone. This chain joins TRBV10-3 and TRBJ1-1; no clear D gene. V was trimmed by 7 bases and J by 3 bases, leaving 18 bases between them. Germline CDR1 ENHRY, CDR2 SYGVKD. The CDR3 sequence is 15 residues long. The CDR3 sequence is CAIKPHKARDTEAFF. CDR3 sequence (DNA): TGTGCCATCAAACCGCATAAAGCGCGGGACACTGAAGCTTTCTTT.

This clone appeared many times. Other DNA sequences in this sample translate to the same CDR3. The rearrangement uses TRBV6-1 and TRBJ1-5, with D unclear. The CDR3 spans 14 residues. Germline assignment: CDR1 MNHNS and CDR2 SASEGT. The germline V and J ends were trimmed by 8 bases and 5 bases, with 16 bases remaining between them. Here the CDR3 reads CASRDVGNDQPQHF. The CDR3 DNA is TGTGCCAGCCGCGACGTGGGGAATGATCAGCCCCAGCATTTT.

This clone was counted many times. Possible read error: a much larger clone is one base away. The same CDR3 also results from other DNA sequences found in this sample. The V call is TRBV7-2, the J call TRBJ2-3, with D uncertain. V was shortened by 5 bases and J by 3 bases, with 12 bases between the two germline ends. The CDR3 has 14 residues. CDR1 SGHTA and CDR2 FQGNSA come from the germline V gene. This chain's CDR3 is CASSVGRGTDTQYF. For the CDR3, the DNA is TGTGCCAGCAGCGTGGGTAGAGGTACAGATACGCAGTATTTT.

The rearrangement joins TRBV20-1 to TRBJ2-7; no definite D call. CDR3 length equals 15 residues. V was cut by 3 bases and J by 3 bases, with 18 bases left in between. Germline CDR1 DFQATT, CDR2 SNEGSKA (reference sequence). The CDR3 here is CSARASRGSGYEQYF. Here the CDR3 DNA reads TGCAGTGCTAGGGCGTCACGTGGCTCAGGCTACGAGCAGTACTTC.

The table lists this clone with many counts. This chain uses TRBV19 with TRBJ1-1, with D maybe TRBD1 (6 bases). V was clipped by 7 bases and J by 3 bases, with 9 bases between them. This CDR3 is built from 12 residues. Germline V gene lookup returns CDR1 LNHDA and CDR2 SQIVND (reference sequence). CDR3 in DNA: TGTGCCAGTACAGGGGTCTACACTGAAGCTTTCTTT. This encodes CASTGVYTEAFF.

This chain joins TRBV5-1 and TRBJ2-2; 7 positions match TRBD1. CDR3 length: 15 residues. After removal of 0 bases from V and 4 bases from J, the junction contained 3 bases not matched to a gene. CDR1 SGHRS and CDR2 YFSETQ come from the germline V gene. CDR3 nucleotide sequence: TGCGCCAGCAGCTTGGGGTCAGGGGGCACCGGGGAGCTGTTTTTT. Translating it yields CASSLGSGGTGELFF.

The chain employs TRBV19 and TRBJ2-5, with D unresolved. CDR1 and CDR2 from the germline V gene are LNHDA and SQIVND (reference sequence). The CDR3 contains 14 residues. Trimming stripped 5 bases from V and 5 bases from J, with 15 bases between. The CDR3 reads CASSSPPSWETQYF. CDR3 nucleotide sequence: TGTGCCAGTAGTTCCCCCCCCTCATGGGAGACCCAGTACTTC.

The chain couples TRBV30 to TRBJ2-1; 10 bases are shared with TRBD2. Germline CDR1 reads GTSNPN; CDR2 reads SVGIG (reference sequence). V lost 2 bases and J lost 8; bases outside the gene matches: 15. This CDR3 has 17 amino acids. CDR3 coding DNA: TGTGCCTGGAGTCCCTCCGAGCTAGCGGGAGTTCTCCATGAGCAGTTCTTC. Its translation: CAWSPSELAGVLHEQFF.

This clone was seen ten or more times. The gene calls are TRBV5-6 and TRBJ1-2, with no clear D. This CDR3 is built from 12 residues. The V end lost 3 bases, the J end lost 8 bases, and 11 bases lay between the germline ends. Germline lookup yields CDR1 SGHDT and CDR2 YYEEEE. The DNA for the CDR3 is TGTGCCAGCAGCTCGAACCCCTCCGGCTACACCTTC. As protein: CASSSNPSGYTF.